Sequencing of this T cell receptor (beta chain) was carried out in a study of T-cell reconstitution after alpha-beta-depleted transplantation in children. As concerns this clonotype: Its antigen is not known.

CDR3 length: 13 amino acids. Trimming took 10 bases from V and 2 from J, leaving 13 bases between them. Germline V CDR1 and CDR2: MDHEN, SYDVKM. Overall study findings and caveats: Newly produced T cells mostly accounted for T-cell counts and diversity one year post-transplant. Surviving recipient T cells and thymic progenitors underlay high day-60 TCRbeta diversity in some patients.

The library targeted TCRbeta and was prepared with unique molecular identifiers. Via MiXCR, TCRdb re-called the PCR reads, giving one row per CDR3 protein. The repertoire holds a few hundred thousand distinct CDR3 sequences, with 25% to 30% as singletons. The rearrangement uses TRBV28 and TRBJ2-3; D is unresolved. The material was PBMCs, obtained before TCRalphabeta/CD19-depleted stem cell transplant. This TCR came from a boy in the first two years of life with Wiskott-Aldrich syndrome, due to receive a stem cell transplant. The CDR3 sequence: CATRDAVTDTQYF. The DNA of the CDR3 is TGTGCCACCCGAGATGCGGTCACAGATACGCAGTATTTT.